This T cell receptor (beta chain) was retrieved from a study of cytomegalovirus exposure and HLA in healthy donors. The primer mix had 60 Vbeta and 13 Jbeta primers. Generated by immunoSEQ multiplex PCR, the TCRdb table keeps only in-frame clones and is missing some. The data contain about 180,000 clones, 79% of them singletons. Trimming removed 5 bases at V and 1 base at J, with 14 bases between. CDR1 and CDR2 from the germline V gene are MGHDK and SYGVNS. This CDR3 is built from 15 residues. The chain carries TRBV25-1 and TRBJ1-1; D is possibly TRBD1 (6 bases). The receptor was isolated from a woman aged 40 to 55 in good health and CMV-seronegative. The source material was PBMCs. The CDR3 protein is CASSKQGKWNTEAFF. Written as DNA, the CDR3 is TGTGCCAGCAGTAAGCAGGGGAAATGGAACACTGAAGCTTTCTTT.